The rows below give T cell receptor beta chains drawn from one sample of a study of T cell repertoires in cytomegalovirus infection. For these TCRs, the target antigens are not known. A single record per CDR3 protein comes from TCRdb applying MiXCR to the reads. This sample has 650,000 to 900,000 distinct CDR3 sequences, with approximately 32% found just once. The material sequenced was cultured CD8+ T cells from PBMCs, taken from culture after CMV antigen stimulation. All receptors come from a human donor in good health (CMV status not recorded). Some clones in this sample may be carry-over from other donors' samples. Both conserved end residues are part of each CDR3. The order of the fields is V gene, D gene, clone size, J gene, CDR3 protein, CDR3 DNA. D genes are given only for firm matches. A row's size may be missing; if present it is once, few, many or a size class.

TRBV4-3,TRBD1,.,TRBJ1-2,CASSQPGQGSYGYTF,TGCGCCAGCAGCCAACCGGGACAGGGGAGTTATGGCTACACCTTC
TRBV7-6,.,few,TRBJ2-1,CASSLDQPVYNEQFF,TGTGCCAGCAGCTTAGATCAGCCGGTGTACAATGAGCAGTTCTTC
TRBV7-8,TRBD1,many,TRBJ1-2,CASSLAGQGPFYGYTF,TGTGCCAGCAGCTTAGCGGGACAGGGACCCTTCTATGGCTACACCTTC
TRBV7-8,TRBD1,many,TRBJ2-2,CASSLTPPLDRGYQYTGELFF,TGTGCCAGCAGCTTAACCCCCCCCCTGGACAGGGGGTATCAGTACACCGGGGAGCTGTTTTTT
TRBV2,.,.,TRBJ1-3,CASSDYRSGNTIYF,TGTGCCAGCAGTGACTACAGATCTGGAAACACCATATATTTT
TRBV2,.,.,TRBJ1-4,CASNWKESTNEKLFF,TGTGCCAGCAACTGGAAAGAGTCAACTAATGAAAAACTGTTTTTT
TRBV7-6,.,.,TRBJ2-7,CASSLGQEQYF,TGTGCCAGCAGCTTAGGCCAGGAGCAGTACTTC
TRBV9,.,few,TRBJ1-1,CASSGHSGTEAFF,TGTGCCAGCAGCGGCCATAGTGGGACTGAAGCTTTCTTT
TRBV12-3/TRBV12-4,.,.,TRBJ1-2,CASSSPGVADGYTF,TGTGCCAGCAGTTCCCCGGGGGTAGCTGATGGCTACACCTTC
TRBV27,.,.,TRBJ2-7,CACSLGAGNEQYF,TGTGCCTGCAGTTTAGGGGCAGGGAATGAGCAGTACTTC
TRBV10-3,.,.,TRBJ2-7,CAIRIGASDYEQYF,TGTGCCATCAGGATTGGGGCGTCTGACTACGAGCAGTACTTC
TRBV7-6,.,.,TRBJ2-4,CASSSNSPKGQNIQYF,TGTGCCAGCAGCTCCAACTCCCCCAAGGGCCAAAACATTCAGTACTTC
TRBV9,.,few,TRBJ1-2,CASSSRAGYTF,TGTGCCAGCAGCTCCCGGGCTGGCTACACCTTC
TRBV7-2,TRBD2,many,TRBJ2-2,CASSLGLAGGPTGELFF,TGTGCCAGCAGCTTAGGGCTAGCGGGGGGGCCGACCGGGGAGCTGTTTTTT
TRBV28,TRBD1,.,TRBJ2-3,CASRDGQESTDTQYF,TGTGCCAGCAGGGACGGACAGGAGAGCACAGATACGCAGTATTTT
TRBV4-1,TRBD2,.,TRBJ2-5,CASSPSGTTLQETQYF,TGCGCCAGCAGCCCCTCCGGGACTACCCTCCAAGAGACCCAGTACTTC
TRBV27,TRBD1,.,TRBJ2-2,CASSLVFGTGSTGELFF,TGTGCCAGCAGTCTCGTGTTCGGGACAGGCTCCACCGGGGAGCTGTTTTTT